What follows are 7 T cell receptor beta chains derived from one specimen sequenced in a study of molecular identifiers for immune sequencing clone quantification. TCRdb analysed the PCR reads with MiXCR anew, one entry per CDR3 protein. The sample includes about half a million distinct CDR3 sequences, about 26% of them seen just once. The sequenced material came from naive CD8+ T cells from blood, with Jurkat cell RNA spiked in. Indicated subset: FACS-sorted CD8+CD4-CCR7+CD45RA+ naive T cells. The receptors derive from a human donor in good health. Some libraries in this study had Jurkat cell RNA spiked in.

This clonotype appeared a single time. A read error is possible here, since a much larger clone lies one base away. Since the CDR3 does not end with the conserved phenylalanine or tryptophan, this likely comes from a read error. The genes are TRBV24-1 and TRBJ2-1, with D uncertain. There are 11 residues in the CDR3. Germline assignment: CDR1 KGHDR and CDR2 SFDVKD. Trimming stripped 5 bases from V and 10 bases from J, with 8 bases between. The CDR3 is CATSVGYEQFL. CDR3 DNA sequence: TGTGCCACCAGTGTGGGCTACGAGCAGTTCCTC.

This clonotype was seen only a few times. The rearrangement joins TRBV15 to TRBJ2-7; TRBD1 matches at 11 bases. With V trimmed by 5 bases and J by 0 bases, 9 bases remained unmatched. Germline CDR1 and CDR2: LNHNV and YYDKDF (reference sequence). The CDR3 contains 17 residues. This CDR3 is CATSVGTGGFNSYEQYF. For the CDR3, the DNA is TGTGCCACCAGCGTTGGGACAGGGGGTTTCAACTCCTACGAGCAGTACTTC. Full variable domain (outside the CDR3, taken from reference TRBV15 and TRBJ2-7): DAMVIQNPRYQVTQFGKPVTLSCSQTLNHNVMYWYQQKSSQAPKLLFHYYDKDFNNEADTPDNFQSRRPNTSFCFLDIRSPGLGDTAMYLCATSVGTGGFNSYEQYFGPGTRLTVT.

This clonotype was observed a few times. The chain uses TRBV11-2 and TRBJ2-7; TRBD1 matches 10 bases. Germline trimming cut 1 base from V and 2 bases from J; bases unmatched to any gene: 5. Per germline, CDR1 SGHAT and CDR2 FQNNGV. CDR3 length: 16 amino acids. CDR3 in amino acids: CASSLGGQGFPYEQYF. The CDR3 DNA is TGTGCCAGCAGCTTAGGGGGACAGGGGTTCCCCTACGAGCAGTACTTC.

This clonotype was counted only a few times. The chain joins TRBV19 to TRBJ2-1; 7 nucleotides agree with TRBD2. Trimming at V came to 5 bases and at J to 4 bases, leaving 8 bases not matched to a gene. CDR1 and CDR2 (germline): LNHDA, SQIVND (reference sequence). The CDR3 runs to 15 residues. CDR3 nucleotide sequence: TGTGCCAGTAGTTTCGCGGGGGACCTTTACAATGAGCAGTTCTTC. Translating gives CASSFAGDLYNEQFF.

This clonotype has ten or more counts. The chain employs TRBV4-3 and TRBJ1-5; D gene ambiguous. Trimming pared 4 bases from V and 1 base from J, leaving 8 bases between. The CDR3 totals 14 residues. The germline V gene encodes CDR1 LGHNA and CDR2 YSLEER. CDR3 coding DNA: TGCGCCAGCAGCCCGGACGGAAGCAATCAGCCCCAGCATTTT. It translates to CASSPDGSNQPQHF.

This clonotype was counted a few times. The CDR3 nucleotides read TGTGCTAGTGGTTTGGTACTAGGGGGCAGGGCCCCATCGTTTAACCACAACGTCCTGACTTTC. Residues: CASGLVLGGRAPSFNHNVLTF. The chain employs TRBV12-5 and TRBJ2-6, with 7 bases identical to TRBD1. Germline V gene data show CDR1 as LGHNT and CDR2 as FRNRAP. There are 21 residues in the CDR3. Trimming took 0 bases from V and 9 from J; bases not matched to a gene: 23.

Notes on this clonotype: It may be a read error: a sequence one base away is much more abundant. The chain is built from TRBV5-1 and TRBJ2-1, with 7 bases that match TRBD2. Losses at the gene ends were 4 bases for V and 8 bases for J; bases not matched to a gene: 6. Germline CDR1 and CDR2: SGHRS and YFSETQ. The CDR3 loop spans 13 amino acids. In nucleotides, the CDR3 is TGCGCCAGCAGCGCCTTCACTAGCGATGAGCAGTTCTTC. It is translated as CASSAFTSDEQFF.